These 26 T cell receptor beta chains came from one sample sequenced in a study of T cells after posttransplantation cyclophosphamide. Using immunoSEQ multiplex PCR, the repertoire was profiled, and TCRdb retains in-frame clones only, with some absent. Here the sample spans under 4,000 clones, roughly 62% being singletons. The sequencing input was memory CD8+ T cells sorted from blood. All receptors derive from a man in his forties or fifties.

The J gene is TRBJ2-7, the V gene TRBV4-3; 7 bases match TRBD1. This CDR3 has 15 residues. The J segment lost 1 base and the V segment lost 0 bases, leaving 3 bases of the junction unmatched. The germline V gene encodes CDR1 LGHNA and CDR2 YSLEER. The chain's CDR3 is CASSQERGPSYEQYF. CDR3 in DNA: TGCGCCAGCAGCCAAGAAAGGGGGCCTTCCTACGAGCAGTACTTC.

The genes are TRBV6-5 and TRBJ2-7, with TRBD2 matching 12 bases. Germline assignment: CDR1 MNHEY and CDR2 SVGAGI. CDR3 length: 14 amino acids. The V and J ends lost 6 bases and 3 bases, in that order; junction bases with no gene match: 3. DNA of the CDR3: TGTGCCAGCAGCCCGACTAGCGGGAGCTACGAGCAGTACTTC. Translating it yields CASSPTSGSYEQYF.

The gene calls are TRBV7-9 and TRBJ1-5; D not resolved. The V gene's germline CDR1 is SEHNR and CDR2 FQNEAQ (reference sequence). V shed 0 bases and J shed 4 bases, with 7 bases lying between them. The CDR3 covers 14 residues. The CDR3 bases are TGTGCCAGCAGCTTAGCGGTCGGTAATCAGCCCCAGCATTTT. Its protein product is CASSLAVGNQPQHF.

This clone was observed a handful of times. The V gene is TRBV4-1, the J gene TRBJ2-7, with 11 positions matching TRBD2. Germline V gene lookup returns CDR1 MGHRA and CDR2 YSYEKL. The junction had 3 bases not matched to a gene; V was cut back by 5 bases and J by 3 bases. The CDR3 is 14 residues long. CDR3 protein: CASSSTSGDYEQYF. Here the CDR3 DNA reads TGCGCCAGCAGCTCGACTAGCGGGGACTACGAGCAGTACTTC.

The CDR3 spells CASSPRGGGELFF. The CDR3, as DNA: TGTGCCAGTAGTCCCCGCGGTGGCGGGGAGCTGTTTTTT. The chain links TRBV19 to TRBJ2-2; D call uncertain. The germline V and J ends were trimmed by 5 bases and 7 bases, with 11 bases remaining between them. Germline CDR1 reads LNHDA; CDR2 reads SQIVND (reference sequence). This CDR3 region has 13 residues.

A few counts support this clone. V usage is TRBV19 and J usage is TRBJ2-2, with D maybe TRBD2 (5 bases). This CDR3 contains 13 residues. Trimming removed 5 bases at V and 3 bases at J, with 7 bases between. Germline V CDR1 and CDR2: LNHDA, SQIVND (reference sequence). This CDR3 is CASSVDYTGELFF. CDR3 coding DNA: TGTGCCAGTAGTGTGGACTACACCGGGGAGCTGTTTTTT.

This chain connects TRBV7-3 to TRBJ2-7, with 9 bases lining up with TRBD2. CDR3 size: 15 residues. J was trimmed by 1 base and V by 4 bases; bases with no gene match: 5. Germline V gives CDR1 SGHTA, CDR2 FQGTGA. The CDR3 protein is CASSWGAGGSYEQYF. For the CDR3, the DNA is TGTGCCAGCAGCTGGGGAGCGGGGGGTTCCTACGAGCAGTACTTC.

This clone was recorded only once. The V gene is TRBV9, the J gene TRBJ2-7, with a weak D call TRBD2 (6 bases). Germline V gene sequence: CDR1 SGDLS, CDR2 YYNGEE. V was cut by 0 bases and J by 3 bases, with 13 bases left in between. The CDR3 spans 15 residues. The CDR3 DNA reads TGTGCCAGCAGCGTAGAAGCGGGCGAGAACTACGAGCAGTACTTC. Translation: CASSVEAGENYEQYF.

This clone was observed once. The V gene is TRBV11-2, the J gene TRBJ2-2; TRBD2 agrees at 11 bases. The CDR3 has 18 amino acids. The germline V gene encodes CDR1 SGHAT and CDR2 FQNNGV. Losses at the gene ends were 2 bases for V and 11 bases for J; bases not matched to a gene: 16. DNA of the CDR3: TGTGCCAGCAGCTTATTTCCTAGCGGGGGGCCAGGATGGGCTGAGCTGTTTTTT. It codes for CASSLFPSGGPGWAELFF.

The rearrangement joins TRBV6-6 to TRBJ2-7, with TRBD2 matching 9 bases. J gave up 5 bases and V 6 bases, and 11 bases lay outside the gene matches. The CDR3 totals 15 residues. Germline V gene sequence: CDR1 MNHNY, CDR2 SVGAGI (reference sequence). CDR3 nucleotide sequence: TGTGCCAGCAGCCACGGTCGCCTAGCGGGAAACGAGCAGTACTTC. It codes for CASSHGRLAGNEQYF.

By its share, this clone is medium-sized (0.01 to 0.1%). This rearrangement joins TRBV7-2 to TRBJ2-4; D not resolved. CDR1 SGHTA and CDR2 FQGNSA come from the germline V gene. V dropped 3 bases and J dropped 5 bases, with 8 bases sitting between them. The CDR3 is made up of 13 amino acids. CDR3 DNA: TGTGCCAGCAGCTTCCCCCCTCAAAACATTCAGTACTTC. Its protein product is CASSFPPQNIQYF. Full variable domain (rest looked up from reference TRBV7-2 and TRBJ2-4): GAGVSQSPSNKVTEKGKDVELRCDPISGHTALYWYRQSLGQGLEFLIYFQGNSAPDKSGLPSDRFSAERTGGSVSTLTIQRTQQEDSAVYLCASSFPPQNIQYFGAGTRLSVL.

The CDR3 loop is CASSLGLAGAPGEQYF. The CDR3 nucleotides read TGTGCCAGCAGCTTGGGGCTAGCGGGGGCCCCGGGGGAGCAGTACTTC. The chain has TRBV5-5 and TRBJ2-7, with 10 bases matching TRBD2. Losses at the gene ends were 0 bases for V and 7 bases for J; bases not matched to a gene: 10. The CDR3 loop spans 16 amino acids. CDR1 is SGHKS, CDR2 YYEKEE, per germline (reference sequence).

This chain joins TRBV9 and TRBJ2-2; D unresolved. Germline V gene data show CDR1 as SGDLS and CDR2 as YYNGEE. The CDR3 covers 14 residues. V was cut by 7 bases and J by 3 bases, with 13 bases left in between. The CDR3 sequence: CASQSRSYTGELFF. The CDR3 coding sequence is TGTGCCAGCCAATCCAGGTCCTACACCGGGGAGCTGTTTTTT.

V is TRBV15 and J is TRBJ2-5; possibly TRBD2 for D (5 bases). This CDR3 is built from 14 residues. Per germline, CDR1 LNHNV and CDR2 YYDKDF (reference sequence). The ends were cut back, 4 bases at V and 2 bases at J, with 11 bases in the middle. CDR3 residues: CATSTRTGQETQYF. DNA for the CDR3: TGTGCCACCAGCACCCGGACTGGACAAGAGACCCAGTACTTC.

This clone appeared once. J is TRBJ2-1 and V is TRBV10-3; 8 bases are a match to TRBD2. The CDR3 runs to 15 residues. V lost 2 bases, J lost 7 bases, and 7 bases stayed unmatched. Germline V gene lookup returns CDR1 ENHRY and CDR2 SYGVKD. CDR3 nucleotide sequence: TGTGCCATCAGTGAGCCCCGACTAGCGCGGAATGAGCAGTTCTTC. This encodes CAISEPRLARNEQFF.

The V call is TRBV7-8, the J call TRBJ2-3, with 10 bases matching TRBD2. Germline V lookup: CDR1 SGHVS, CDR2 FQNEAQ. V was clipped by 2 bases and J by 6 bases; unmatched bases: 5. This CDR3 spans 15 amino acids. CDR3 in DNA: TGTGCCAGCAGCTTATCTAGCGGGAGTGGTGATACGCAGTATTTT. Translation: CASSLSSGSGDTQYF.

This chain uses TRBV6-6 with TRBJ2-1; 7 nucleotides match TRBD2. Germline-derived CDR1 and CDR2 are MNHNY and SVGAGI (reference sequence). V was pared by 2 bases and J by 3 bases, with 4 bases of the junction left unmatched. This CDR3 spans 15 amino acids. CDR3 nucleotides: TGTGCCAGCAGTTACGTACGGGGGGACTACAATGAGCAGTTCTTC. Its protein product is CASSYVRGDYNEQFF.

The chain joins TRBV7-3 to TRBJ2-3; TRBD1 matches at 9 bases. Looked up from germline, CDR1 is SGHTA and CDR2 is FQGTGA. The ends lost 5 bases at V and 5 bases at J; junction bases unmatched: 8. There are 15 residues in the CDR3. In DNA form, the CDR3 reads TGTGCCAGCAGCCCAACGACAGGGGGGCTAGATACGCAGTATTTT. Translating gives CASSPTTGGLDTQYF.

The chain employs TRBV28 and TRBJ2-3; weak D call: TRBD2 (6 bases). CDR3 size: 15 residues. CDR1 MDHEN and CDR2 SYDVKM come from the germline V gene. The V end was cut by 3 bases, the J end by 1 base, with 11 bases between. The CDR3: CASSLRGGGTDTQYF. DNA for the CDR3: TGTGCCAGCAGTTTGCGGGGTGGGGGCACAGATACGCAGTATTTT.

This clone has only one observation. V is TRBV7-6 and J is TRBJ2-1, with 10 bases lining up with TRBD2. The CDR3 is 17 amino acids. Germline CDR1 is SGHVS and CDR2 is FNYEAQ. J gave up 7 bases and V 1 base, and 10 bases lay outside the gene matches. In DNA, the CDR3 is TGTGCCAGCAGCTTAGTTCACAGCGGGGGGGTTTGGAATGAGCAGTTCTTC. This gives the protein CASSLVHSGGVWNEQFF.

Points on this clone: This may arise from a read error, as a much more abundant clone is one base away. The V gene is TRBV4-1, the J gene TRBJ2-7; maybe TRBD2 (6 bases). Trimming took 0 bases from V and 4 from J, leaving 13 bases between them. CDR3 length equals 15 residues. Germline loops: CDR1 MGHRA, CDR2 YSYEKL. CDR3 in amino acids: CASSQEGSGTYEQYF. Here the CDR3 DNA reads TGCGCCAGCAGCCAAGAAGGTAGCGGAACTTACGAGCAGTACTTC.

As for this clone: Within the sample, other DNA sequences also encode this same CDR3. The chain links TRBV5-1 to TRBJ2-7; 10 positions agree with TRBD2. CDR3 length: 14 residues. Germline V lookup: CDR1 SGHRS, CDR2 YFSETQ. V lost 2 bases, J lost 2 bases, and 1 base stayed unmatched. CDR3 sequence (DNA): TGCGCCAGCAGCTTTAGCGGGGGGACCTACGAGCAGTACTTC. Translation: CASSFSGGTYEQYF.

A few counts support this clone. This chain uses TRBV28 with TRBJ2-1; D gene unclear. The CDR3 has 11 residues. Between the trimmed V and J ends, which lost 4 bases and 7 bases, there was a span of 5 bases. Germline-derived CDR1 and CDR2 are MDHEN and SYDVKM. CDR3 residues: CASSWANEQFF. CDR3 coding DNA: TGTGCCAGCAGTTGGGCGAATGAGCAGTTCTTC. The whole variable domain, remainder taken from reference TRBV28 and TRBJ2-1, is DVKVTQSSRYLVKRTGEKVFLECVQDMDHENMFWYRQDPGLGLRLIYFSYDVKMKEKGDIPEGYSVSREKKERFSLILESASTNQTSMYLCASSWANEQFFGPGTRLTVL.

The chain has TRBV7-9 and TRBJ1-5; D is possibly TRBD1 (6 bases). The germline V gene has CDR1 SEHNR and CDR2 FQNEAQ (reference sequence). Trimming left V 4 bases short and J 5 bases short, with 15 bases between. The CDR3 consists of 15 residues. The CDR3 loop reads CASSSTDSGYQPQHF. The DNA for the CDR3 is TGTGCCAGCAGCTCAACGGACAGCGGCTATCAGCCCCAGCATTTT.

The gene calls are TRBV5-6 and TRBJ2-7; weak D call: TRBD1 (6 bases). The V gene lost 2 bases and the J gene lost 3 bases, with 18 bases spanning the gap. CDR1 is SGHDT, CDR2 YYEEEE, per germline. The CDR3 consists of 16 residues. The CDR3 nucleotides are TGTGCCAGCAGCTTCGGTTTGGTAAGGGGGTACTACGAGCAGTACTTC. Translation: CASSFGLVRGYYEQYF.

This clone was seen only a few times. The V gene is TRBV27, the J gene TRBJ2-1, with TRBD2 matching over 9 bases. The CDR3 has 14 amino acids. Trimming at V came to 2 bases and at J to 7 bases, leaving 3 bases not matched to a gene. Germline assignment: CDR1 MNHEY and CDR2 SMNVEV (reference sequence). The CDR3 DNA follows: TGTGCCAGCAGTTTAGGTCTAGCGGGGAATGAGCAGTTCTTC. Protein product: CASSLGLAGNEQFF.